The T cell receptor (beta chain) under discussion was sequenced for a study of cytomegalovirus exposure and HLA in healthy donors. In its sample, this clone was seen a few times. What it binds is not known. There are 13 residues in the CDR3. V was shortened by 0 bases and J by 6 bases, with 9 bases between the two germline ends. Germline assignment: CDR1 LGHNA and CDR2 YNFKEQ. PCR employed 60 Vbeta and 13 Jbeta primers. Authors' data handling: It was a later analysis that counted roughly 80 million unique TCR beta chains, of which around 11 million were shared. Clones were sequenced by immunoSEQ multiplex PCR, and TCRdb holds only the in-frame ones, with some missing. For V, J and clone size, that table is used; D and trimming come from the DNA. The sample carries roughly 120,000 clones, around 78% recorded once. Each donor was healthy, and each was a bone marrow donor. Study-wide points: Roughly uniform sequencing depth across donors was assumed, possibly incorrectly.

Sequenced sample: PBMCs. The sequence derives from a man between 45 and 60 years old in good health and CMV-seronegative. The rearrangement joins TRBV4-2 to TRBJ2-7; the D gene is possibly TRBD2 (5 bases). The CDR3 is CASSQERVVEQYF. CDR3 DNA: TGTGCCAGCAGCCAAGAGAGGGTAGTCGAGCAGTACTTC.